The clone carrying this T cell receptor beta chain came up a few times. The target antigen is unknown. The entry originates in a study of vaccination effects on CD4 cells after COVID-19. Findings of the study overall: Late in the post-vaccination period, infection-induced and vaccine-induced clones underwent marked clonal contraction.

Antigen-specific CD4+ T cells were expanded with viral peptide pools in the ViraFEST assay before sequencing. The culture ran for less than 12 days, and then CD4+ T cells were isolated. Each person got two doses of an mRNA SARS-CoV-2 vaccine, BNT162b2 or mRNA-1273. Produced via immunoSEQ multiplex PCR; TCRdb's table is partial and in-frame only. The table includes more than 25,000 clones, approximately 70% detected once. The sequenced sample was CD4+ T cells from PBMCs cultured with HCoV-229E spike peptides, obtained after COVID-19 vaccination. The clonotype originates from a human donor who received a COVID-19 vaccine.

The CDR3 DNA reads TGTGCCAGCAGCCCGGCGGGAGCGAAGCAGACCCAGTACTTC. Translated, it gives CASSPAGAKQTQYF. This chain connects TRBV11-1 to TRBJ2-5; 7 bases map to TRBD2. Looked up from germline, CDR1 is SGHAT and CDR2 is FQDESV (reference sequence). The CDR3 loop spans 14 amino acids. V shed 5 bases and J 6 bases; nucleotides not matched to a gene: 9. Full variable domain (missing parts from reference TRBV11-1 and TRBJ2-5): EAEVAQSPRYKITEKSQAVAFWCDPISGHATLYWYRQILGQGPELLVQFQDESVVDDSQLPKDRFSAERLKGVDSTLKIQPAELGDSAMYLCASSPAGAKQTQYFGPGTRLLVL.